These 32 T cell receptor beta chains were sequenced from one sample in a study of blood T cell repertoires in COVID-19. Produced via immunoSEQ multiplex PCR; TCRdb's table is partial and in-frame only. Here the sample spans 85,000 to 100,000 clones, 80% to 90% being singletons. Input material: peripheral blood. Receptor source: a man older than 75 with COVID-19, enrolled during active disease.

The chain combines TRBV7-2 with TRBJ2-7; D is perhaps TRBD2 (5 bases). V lost 5 bases to trimming and J lost 2 bases, with 13 bases between them. The CDR3 loop spans 14 amino acids. CDR1 is SGHTA and CDR2 is FQGNSA in the germline V gene. In DNA form, the CDR3 reads TGTGCCAGCAGCCCGGGAATATTCCCCTACGAGCAGTACTTC. Translation: CASSPGIFPYEQYF.

This clone has just a few counts. This chain uses TRBV30 with TRBJ1-1; 10 bases agree with TRBD1. V lost 3 bases, J lost 8 bases, and 9 bases stayed unmatched. Germline-derived CDR1 and CDR2 are GTSNPN and SVGIG (reference sequence). This CDR3 contains 14 residues. The CDR3 protein is CAWRAGTGVAEAFF. In DNA, the CDR3 is TGTGCCTGGAGGGCCGGGACAGGGGTGGCAGAAGCTTTCTTT.

In this sample, this clone turned up a few times. The chain joins TRBV7-8 to TRBJ1-2; 7 bases are a match to TRBD1. This CDR3 contains 18 residues. After removal of 2 bases from V and 2 bases from J, the junction contained 14 bases not matched to a gene. Germline V gene sequence: CDR1 SGHVS, CDR2 FQNEAQ. CDR3 region: CASSLLPRRTGENYGYTF. CDR3 DNA: TGTGCCAGCAGCTTACTACCCCGGCGGACAGGAGAAAACTATGGCTACACCTTC.

This chain joins TRBV10-3 and TRBJ2-7; no clear D. Germline values: CDR1 ENHRY, CDR2 SYGVKD. This CDR3 is built from 14 residues. V was shortened by 0 bases and J by 0 bases, with 6 bases between the two germline ends. The CDR3 here is CAISESRDSYEQYF. The CDR3 DNA follows: TGTGCCATCAGTGAGTCGAGAGACTCCTACGAGCAGTACTTC.

This rearrangement joins TRBV5-1 to TRBJ2-5; a weak D match, TRBD2 (6 bases). The V end lost 0 bases, the J end lost 5 bases, and 14 bases lay between the germline ends. Germline V CDR1 and CDR2: SGHRS, YFSETQ. This CDR3 comprises 15 residues. The CDR3 DNA follows: TGCGCCAGCAGCTTGGCCGGACTAATTGCGGAGACCCAGTACTTC. It translates to CASSLAGLIAETQYF.

The chain links TRBV4-3 to TRBJ1-2, with D unclear. The length of the CDR3 is 15 residues. The V gene's germline CDR1 is LGHNA and CDR2 YSLEER. The V and J ends lost 0 bases and 7 bases respectively, with 15 bases between them. CDR3 protein: CASSQEAAFDFGYTF. CDR3 coding DNA: TGCGCCAGCAGCCAAGAAGCTGCCTTCGACTTTGGCTACACCTTC.

The rearrangement links TRBV7-2 to TRBJ2-5, with a weak D call TRBD2 (5 bases). The ends were cut back, 5 bases at V and 7 bases at J, with 11 bases in the middle. Germline V gene lookup returns CDR1 SGHTA and CDR2 FQGNSA. The CDR3 runs 12 residues. CDR3 bases: TGTGCCAGCAGCATCCTCGAGGGGACCCAGTACTTC. It codes for CASSILEGTQYF.

The chain combines TRBV2 with TRBJ2-5; D gene uncertain. There are 14 residues in the CDR3. Trimming pared 4 bases from V and 2 bases from J, leaving 11 bases between. CDR1 and CDR2 from the germline V gene are SNHLY and FYNNEI. CDR3 DNA: TGTGCCAGCAGTGGACAAACCGAACAAGAGACCCAGTACTTC. The encoded protein is CASSGQTEQETQYF. The complete variable domain, with remaining parts taken from reference TRBV2 and TRBJ2-5, reads EPEVTQTPSHQVTQMGQEVILRCVPISNHLYFYWYRQILGQKVEFLVSFYNNEISEKSEIFDDQFSVERPDGSNFTLKIRSTKLEDSAMYFCASSGQTEQETQYFGPGTRLLVL.

The J gene is TRBJ2-1, the V gene TRBV6-5; 14 bases match TRBD2. Germline V gene lookup returns CDR1 MNHEY and CDR2 SVGAGI. The CDR3 runs to 16 residues. Germline trimming cut 4 bases from V and 9 bases from J; bases unmatched to any gene: 8. DNA of the CDR3: TGTGCCAGCAGTTCCGGGACTAGCGGGAGTTGGGGTGAGCAGTTCTTC. This codes for CASSSGTSGSWGEQFF.

CDR3 nucleotide sequence: TGTGCCAGCAGTGAAGCCCTTAGCACAGATACGCAGTATTTT. It yields the protein CASSEALSTDTQYF. The chain employs TRBV2 and TRBJ2-3; D remains ambiguous. The CDR3 extends over 14 amino acids. Germline V gene lookup returns CDR1 SNHLY and CDR2 FYNNEI. V was clipped by 0 bases and J by 0 bases, with 4 bases between them.

The rearrangement joins TRBV3-1 (or the pseudogene TRBV3-2) to TRBJ2-1; TRBD1 might be the D (5 bases). Deletions cut 4 bases from V and 6 bases from J, with 13 bases between. Germline V lookup: CDR1 LGHDT, CDR2 YNNKEL (reference sequence). The CDR3 runs 14 residues. CDR3 in amino acids: CASSLSSGINEQFF. Written as DNA, the CDR3 is TGTGCCAGCAGCCTCAGCTCAGGGATCAATGAGCAGTTCTTC.

The rearrangement joins TRBV4-3 to TRBJ1-2; 8 bases are a match to TRBD1. Per the germline V gene, CDR1 is LGHNA and CDR2 is YSLEER. Germline trimming cut 2 bases from V and 8 bases from J; bases unmatched to any gene: 10. This CDR3 region has 15 residues. CDR3: CASSQTRGRPSGYTF. CDR3 coding DNA: TGCGCCAGCAGCCAAACCAGGGGGCGGCCTAGCGGCTACACCTTC.

CDR3 DNA sequence: TGTGCCAGCAGCCCCCGGGGCAGGGGGCCCGACAATGAGCAGTTCTTC. Translating it yields CASSPRGRGPDNEQFF. V is TRBV7-2 and J is TRBJ2-1, with 8 nucleotides matching TRBD1. V was clipped by 5 bases and J by 5 bases; unmatched bases: 11. The CDR3 length is 16 residues. Germline CDR1 SGHTA, CDR2 FQGNSA.

The CDR3 sequence is CASSSRTGGSRQYF. The CDR3 nucleotides are TGTGCCAGCAGCTCCAGGACAGGGGGCTCCAGGCAGTACTTC. The V and J genes are TRBV25-1 and TRBJ2-7; 11 bases agree with TRBD1. The CDR3 runs to 14 residues. CDR1 MGHDK and CDR2 SYGVNS come from the germline V gene. V was pared by 6 bases and J by 9 bases, with 10 bases of the junction left unmatched.

This rearrangement joins TRBV28 to TRBJ2-4, with 8 nucleotides matching TRBD1. The germline V gene has CDR1 MDHEN and CDR2 SYDVKM. Germline trimming cut 2 bases from V and 12 bases from J; bases unmatched to any gene: 12. CDR3 size: 15 residues. The CDR3 protein is CASSLQGRGLEGQYF. The DNA for the CDR3 is TGTGCCAGCAGTTTACAAGGCAGGGGGCTCGAGGGTCAGTACTTC.

J is TRBJ1-3 and V is TRBV30; D call uncertain. There are 15 residues in the CDR3. V was pared by 4 bases and J by 0 bases, with 13 bases between. Germline CDR1 reads GTSNPN; CDR2 reads SVGIG (reference sequence). DNA of the CDR3: TGTGCCTGGATGGGCCTCCATTCCTCTGGAAACACCATATATTTT. Translating gives CAWMGLHSSGNTIYF.

The rearrangement uses TRBV19 and TRBJ2-5, with D perhaps TRBD2 (7 bases). Trimming cost V 9 bases and J 1 base, with 33 bases left between them. Per germline, CDR1 LNHDA and CDR2 SQIVND (reference sequence). The CDR3 extends over 20 amino acids. Written as DNA, the CDR3 is TGTGCCAGCGCAGAACGCCACCTTTGGGAGGGGTCCAGGGGCCAAGAGACCCAGTACTTC. It translates to CASAERHLWEGSRGQETQYF. The entire variable domain, with the rest obtained from reference TRBV19 and TRBJ2-5, is as follows: DGGITQSPKYLFRKEGQNVTLSCEQNLNHDAMYWYRQDPGQGLRLIYYSQIVNDFQKGDIAEGYSVSREKKESFPLTVTSAQKNPTAFYLCASAERHLWEGSRGQETQYFGPGTRLLVL.

This clone was seen only once. This chain joins TRBV7-8 and TRBJ1-5; the D gene is possibly TRBD1 (5 bases). Germline loops: CDR1 SGHVS, CDR2 FQNEAQ. V dropped 0 bases and J dropped 6 bases, with 9 bases sitting between them. This CDR3 is built from 14 residues. As DNA, the CDR3 is TGTGCCAGCAGCTTAGCAGGGGAAGGTCAGCCCCAGCATTTT. It codes for CASSLAGEGQPQHF.

V usage is TRBV19 and J usage is TRBJ2-3; 7 bases align to TRBD2. CDR3 length: 14 amino acids. CDR1 and CDR2 (germline): LNHDA, SQIVND (reference sequence). Unmatched junction bases numbered 1, after V lost 3 bases and J lost 1 base. The CDR3 here is CASSMLAGTDTQYF. Written as DNA, the CDR3 is TGTGCCAGTAGTATGCTAGCGGGCACAGATACGCAGTATTTT.

This clone was counted only a few times. This chain uses TRBV6-6 with TRBJ1-3, with D possibly TRBD1 on 6 matching bases. The CDR3 extends over 14 amino acids. With 2 bases removed from V and 4 bases from J, the gap between germline ends came to 9 bases. Germline loops: CDR1 MNHNY, CDR2 SVGAGI (reference sequence). The CDR3 is CASSYKGQGNTIYF. For the CDR3, the DNA is TGTGCCAGCAGTTACAAAGGACAGGGAAACACCATATATTTT.

The chain employs TRBV5-1 and TRBJ2-2; a weak D match, TRBD1 (6 bases). The CDR3 totals 16 residues. CDR1 is SGHRS, CDR2 YFSETQ, per germline. Trimming removed 4 bases from V and 1 base from J, with 14 bases in between. CDR3 sequence (DNA): TGCGCCAGCAGCCGTTCAGGGGACCTGAACACCGGGGAGCTGTTTTTT. This translates into CASSRSGDLNTGELFF.

The gene calls are TRBV7-9 and TRBJ1-3; 10 bases line up with TRBD1. The CDR3 is 16 amino acids. The V gene end was trimmed by 5 bases and the J gene end by 1 base; junction bases not matched to a gene: 5. Germline V gene sequence: CDR1 SEHNR, CDR2 FQNEAQ (reference sequence). CDR3 region: CASSPWTGGSGNTIYF. For the CDR3, the DNA is TGTGCCAGCAGCCCATGGACAGGGGGGTCTGGAAACACCATATATTTT.

By frequency in the sample, this clone is medium-sized. The chain combines TRBV28 with TRBJ2-7; 11 bases align to TRBD2. The V and J ends lost 8 bases and 3 bases, in that order; junction bases with no gene match: 12. CDR1 and CDR2 (germline): MDHEN, SYDVKM. CDR3 length: 16 amino acids. The CDR3 loop is CASRSTLAGDLYEQYF. CDR3 in DNA: TGTGCCAGCCGTTCGACACTAGCGGGAGATCTCTACGAGCAGTACTTC. Combining the CDR3 with reference TRBV28 and TRBJ2-7 gives the whole variable domain DVKVTQSSRYLVKRTGEKVFLECVQDMDHENMFWYRQDPGLGLRLIYFSYDVKMKEKGDIPEGYSVSREKKERFSLILESASTNQTSMYLCASRSTLAGDLYEQYFGPGTRLTVT.

CDR3: CASSLAGLAGREQYF. CDR3 in DNA: TGTGCCAGCAGCTTAGCCGGACTAGCGGGACGCGAGCAGTACTTC. The chain is built from TRBV7-8 and TRBJ2-7; TRBD2 matches at 12 bases. Per the germline V gene, CDR1 is SGHVS and CDR2 is FQNEAQ. J was trimmed by 6 bases and V by 0 bases; bases with no gene match: 3. The CDR3 sequence is 15 residues long. Filled out from reference TRBV7-8 and TRBJ2-7, the complete variable domain reads GAGVSQSPRYKVAKRGQDVALRCDPISGHVSLFWYQQALGQGPEFLTYFQNEAQLDKSGLPSDRFFAERPEGSVSTLKIQRTQQEDSAVYLCASSLAGLAGREQYFGPGTRLTVT.

The chain joins TRBV30 to TRBJ1-2, with 9 bases identical to TRBD1. The V segment lost 8 bases and the J segment 8 bases; nucleotides outside the gene matches: 6. Germline loops: CDR1 GTSNPN, CDR2 SVGIG (reference sequence). CDR3 size: 11 residues. DNA of the CDR3: TGTGCCATTGGACAGGGGATCGGCTACACCTTC. It translates to CAIGQGIGYTF. The full variable domain, its missing parts supplied by reference TRBV30 and TRBJ1-2, is SQTIHQWPATLVQPVGSPLSLECTVEGTSNPNLYWYRQAAGRGLQLLFYSVGIGQISSEVPQNLSASRPQDRQFILSSKKLLLSDSGFYLCAIGQGIGYTFGSGTRLTVV.

The rearrangement joins TRBV19 to TRBJ1-2; 7 nucleotides agree with TRBD1. Germline loops: CDR1 LNHDA, CDR2 SQIVND (reference sequence). With 4 bases clipped from V and 4 bases from J, the junction kept 6 bases outside the gene matches. This CDR3 has 14 amino acids. CDR3 sequence (DNA): TGTGCCAGTAGTAGGGACAGTCGGAGCTATGGCTACACCTTC. Translating gives CASSRDSRSYGYTF.

This clone was counted between two and nine times. CDR3 in amino acids: CASSLPDRGQRKNYEQYF. The CDR3 DNA sequence: TGTGCCAGCAGTTTACCAGACAGGGGGCAAAGGAAAAACTACGAGCAGTACTTC. V usage is TRBV28 and J usage is TRBJ2-7; 10 bases agree with TRBD1. V shed 2 bases and J 3 bases; nucleotides not matched to a gene: 13. Germline V lookup: CDR1 MDHEN, CDR2 SYDVKM. The CDR3 is made up of 18 amino acids. The complete variable domain, with remaining parts taken from reference TRBV28 and TRBJ2-7, reads DVKVTQSSRYLVKRTGEKVFLECVQDMDHENMFWYRQDPGLGLRLIYFSYDVKMKEKGDIPEGYSVSREKKERFSLILESASTNQTSMYLCASSLPDRGQRKNYEQYFGPGTRLTVT.

This clone has just a few counts. The chain employs TRBV6-5 and TRBJ1-1; TRBD1 might be the D (6 bases). The CDR3 is made up of 13 amino acids. V was clipped by 10 bases and J by 1 base, with 13 bases between them. Germline lookup yields CDR1 MNHEY and CDR2 SVGAGI. CDR3 amino acids: CATSDRQNTEAFF. DNA of the CDR3: TGTGCCACTTCAGACAGGCAGAACACTGAAGCTTTCTTT.

The genes are TRBV5-1 and TRBJ1-2; no firm D call. With 1 base removed from V and 3 bases from J, the gap between germline ends came to 10 bases. The CDR3 covers 14 residues. Germline lookup yields CDR1 SGHRS and CDR2 YFSETQ. CDR3 DNA sequence: TGCGCCAGCAGCTTGAGCGGCGGAGACTATGGCTACACCTTC. It is translated as CASSLSGGDYGYTF.

The chain joins TRBV4-1 to TRBJ1-1; tentatively, D is TRBD1 (6 bases). Trimming took 1 base from V and 6 from J, leaving 24 bases between them. CDR3 length: 18 amino acids. CDR1 and CDR2 (germline): MGHRA, YSYEKL. CDR3: CASSQGIQGRPGRAEAFF. The CDR3 DNA sequence: TGCGCCAGCAGCCAAGGGATACAGGGTCGACCGGGAAGGGCTGAAGCTTTCTTT.

The genes are TRBV6-1 and TRBJ2-2; a possible D gene is TRBD2 (5 bases). The CDR3 loop spans 15 amino acids. The ends were cut back, 2 bases at V and 2 bases at J, with 9 bases in the middle. Germline CDR1 reads MNHNS; CDR2 reads SASEGT. Here the CDR3 reads CASSERTDNTGELFF. The CDR3 DNA reads as TGTGCCAGCAGTGAAAGGACTGATAACACCGGGGAGCTGTTTTTT.

This chain links TRBV19 with TRBJ1-2; possibly TRBD1 for D (5 bases). The CDR3 is 14 amino acids. The V end lost 6 bases, the J end lost 8 bases, and 19 bases lay between the germline ends. Germline V gene data show CDR1 as LNHDA and CDR2 as SQIVND (reference sequence). The CDR3, as DNA: TGTGCCAGTAGCCAAGACAGTCCCATCGGAGGCTACACCTTC. Translation gives CASSQDSPIGGYTF.